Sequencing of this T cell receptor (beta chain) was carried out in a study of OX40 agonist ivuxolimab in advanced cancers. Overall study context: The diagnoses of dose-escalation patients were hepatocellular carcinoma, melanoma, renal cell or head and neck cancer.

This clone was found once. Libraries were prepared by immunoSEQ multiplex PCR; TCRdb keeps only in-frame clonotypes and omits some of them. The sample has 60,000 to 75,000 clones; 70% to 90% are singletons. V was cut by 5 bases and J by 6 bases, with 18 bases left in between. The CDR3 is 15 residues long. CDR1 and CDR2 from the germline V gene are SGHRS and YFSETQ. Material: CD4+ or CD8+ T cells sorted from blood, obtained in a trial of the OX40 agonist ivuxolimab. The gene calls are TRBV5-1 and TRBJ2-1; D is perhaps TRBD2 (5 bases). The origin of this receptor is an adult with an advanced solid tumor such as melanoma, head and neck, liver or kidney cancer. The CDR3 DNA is TGCGCCAGCAGATCGGACTTTCAAGGTCTCAATGAGCAGTTCTTC. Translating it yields CASRSDFQGLNEQFF.